Listed below are T cell receptor beta chains from one sample, sequenced in a study of post-analysis software for immune sequencing data. TCRdb re-derived calls from the PCR reads in MiXCR, one entry per CDR3 protein. The sample has 600,000 to 750,000 distinct CDR3 sequences, approximately 59% seen once. Sequencing was carried out using blood. All receptors derive from a girl between 2 and 10 years old with multiple sclerosis. CDR3s include the opening cysteine and the closing phenylalanine or tryptophan. D genes are given only for firm matches. A clone size is listed for some rows: how often the clone was seen (once, few, many), or a class if it is expanded.

CDR3 DNA: TGTGCCAGCAGCTTTCAGACTAGCCCCGGGTCCCACGAGCAGTACTTC; CDR3 protein: CASSFQTSPGSHEQYF; clone size: .; D gene: TRBD2; V gene: TRBV7-9; J gene: TRBJ2-7
CDR3 DNA: TGCAGCGCCGTGGGGGAGACTAGCGGGAGGTCCACGGATAGGCAGTATTTT; CDR3 protein: CSAVGETSGRSTDRQYF; clone size: .; D gene: TRBD2; V gene: TRBV29-1; J gene: TRBJ2-3
CDR3 DNA: TGCGCCAGCAGCTTGGCCGGGACGGAGAGATCTGGGGGGTACTTC; CDR3 protein: CASSLAGTERSGGYF; clone size: few; D gene: .; V gene: TRBV5-1; J gene: TRBJ2-7
CDR3 DNA: TGCAGTGCTAGATCCGGACACAGGGCCCCAGATACGCAGTATTTT; CDR3 protein: CSARSGHRAPDTQYF; clone size: few; D gene: .; V gene: TRBV20-1; J gene: TRBJ2-3
CDR3 DNA: TGTGCCAGCAGTGCCGGGCTGAACACTGAAGCTTTCTTT; CDR3 protein: CASSAGLNTEAFF; clone size: few; D gene: .; V gene: TRBV12-3/TRBV12-4; J gene: TRBJ1-1
CDR3 DNA: TGTGCCAGCAGTTTACTTTCGGGTTATGGGACGCAGTATTTT; CDR3 protein: CASSLLSGYGTQYF; clone size: .; D gene: .; V gene: TRBV28; J gene: TRBJ2-3
CDR3 DNA: TGTACCAGCAAAGAGAATGGGGCCAACGTCCTGACTTTC; CDR3 protein: CTSKENGANVLTF; clone size: .; D gene: .; V gene: TRBV11-2; J gene: TRBJ2-6
CDR3 DNA: TGTGCCAGCAGTTTTACAAAAGAGACCCAGTACTTC; CDR3 protein: CASSFTKETQYF; clone size: .; D gene: .; V gene: TRBV12-3/TRBV12-4; J gene: TRBJ2-5
CDR3 DNA: TGTGCCAGCAGGGGCTCTGGGGCCAACGTCCTGACTTTC; CDR3 protein: CASRGSGANVLTF; clone size: few; D gene: .; V gene: TRBV27; J gene: TRBJ2-6
CDR3 DNA: TGTGCCAGCAGCTTAAGTGGACAGCTCACAGATACGCAGTATTTT; CDR3 protein: CASSLSGQLTDTQYF; clone size: few; D gene: .; V gene: TRBV7-9; J gene: TRBJ2-3
CDR3 DNA: TGTGCCAGCACTCCGACTAGCGGGGGAGCAGATACGCAGTATTTT; CDR3 protein: CASTPTSGGADTQYF; clone size: .; D gene: TRBD2; V gene: TRBV6-1; J gene: TRBJ2-3
CDR3 DNA: TGCAGCGTAGCGGGACATGCGGGGATGAAGCAGTTCTTC; CDR3 protein: CSVAGHAGMKQFF; clone size: .; D gene: .; V gene: TRBV29-1; J gene: TRBJ2-1
CDR3 DNA: TGTGCCAGCAGGGTCCAGCGTCACAATGAGCAGTTCTTC; CDR3 protein: CASRVQRHNEQFF; clone size: .; D gene: .; V gene: TRBV12-3/TRBV12-4; J gene: TRBJ2-1
CDR3 DNA: TGCAGTGCTCCGTCAGGGGAAGGCTACAATGAGCAGTTCTTC; CDR3 protein: CSAPSGEGYNEQFF; clone size: .; D gene: .; V gene: TRBV20-1; J gene: TRBJ2-1
CDR3 DNA: TGTGCCAGCAGCTTAGCCTCCGGGGTTTCCTACGAGCAGTACTTC; CDR3 protein: CASSLASGVSYEQYF; clone size: .; D gene: .; V gene: TRBV7-9; J gene: TRBJ2-7
CDR3 DNA: TGTGCCAGTTATTTTGGGGGCACTGAAGCTTTCTTT; CDR3 protein: CASYFGGTEAFF; clone size: .; D gene: .; V gene: TRBV28; J gene: TRBJ1-1
CDR3 DNA: TGTGCCAGCAGCAAAGGGGCAGGGGTGGGCACTGAAGCTTTCTTT; CDR3 protein: CASSKGAGVGTEAFF; clone size: .; D gene: .; V gene: TRBV21-1; J gene: TRBJ1-1
CDR3 DNA: TGTGCCAGTAGCAACCACTTTGGAGCCCAGCATTTT; CDR3 protein: CASSNHFGAQHF; clone size: .; D gene: .; V gene: TRBV19; J gene: TRBJ1-5
CDR3 DNA: TGTGCCAGCAGCTTTGTCCCCTTTAAAGGAGATACGCAGTATTTT; CDR3 protein: CASSFVPFKGDTQYF; clone size: .; D gene: .; V gene: TRBV5-5; J gene: TRBJ2-3
CDR3 DNA: TGCAGCGTTGCGGGGGCGAGGGTCGGGGAGACCCAGTACTTC; CDR3 protein: CSVAGARVGETQYF; clone size: .; D gene: .; V gene: TRBV29-1; J gene: TRBJ2-5
CDR3 DNA: TGTGCCAGCACTATGACTAACACAGATACGCAGTATTTT; CDR3 protein: CASTMTNTDTQYF; clone size: .; D gene: .; V gene: TRBV6-5; J gene: TRBJ2-3
CDR3 DNA: TGCGCCAGCAGCTTGAAAGGACAGGGATTCGAGCAGTACTTC; CDR3 protein: CASSLKGQGFEQYF; clone size: .; D gene: TRBD1; V gene: TRBV5-1; J gene: TRBJ2-7
CDR3 DNA: TGTGCCACCAGGGTCCTCCCGGGCAATGAGCAGTTCTTC; CDR3 protein: CATRVLPGNEQFF; clone size: .; D gene: .; V gene: TRBV24-1; J gene: TRBJ2-1
CDR3 DNA: TGTGCCTCGACCCACGGGGACACCAACACAGATACGCAGTATTTT; CDR3 protein: CASTHGDTNTDTQYF; clone size: .; D gene: .; V gene: TRBV30; J gene: TRBJ2-3
CDR3 DNA: TGTGCCATCAGCGCCCCGGGACTAGCCCTATACAATGAGCAGTTCTTC; CDR3 protein: CAISAPGLALYNEQFF; clone size: .; D gene: TRBD2; V gene: TRBV10-3; J gene: TRBJ2-1
CDR3 DNA: TGTGCCACCAAGTTGGGACAGGGGGACACCGGGGAGCTGTTTTTT; CDR3 protein: CATKLGQGDTGELFF; clone size: few; D gene: TRBD1; V gene: TRBV15; J gene: TRBJ2-2
CDR3 DNA: TGTGCCAGCAGCCCTGGGACGGACAGGCGGGAAGCTTTCTTT; CDR3 protein: CASSPGTDRREAFF; clone size: .; D gene: TRBD1; V gene: TRBV7-9; J gene: TRBJ1-1
CDR3 DNA: TGTGCCATCAGTGGTCCTAGCGGGAGGCCCTACGAGCAGTACTTC; CDR3 protein: CAISGPSGRPYEQYF; clone size: .; D gene: TRBD2; V gene: TRBV10-3; J gene: TRBJ2-7